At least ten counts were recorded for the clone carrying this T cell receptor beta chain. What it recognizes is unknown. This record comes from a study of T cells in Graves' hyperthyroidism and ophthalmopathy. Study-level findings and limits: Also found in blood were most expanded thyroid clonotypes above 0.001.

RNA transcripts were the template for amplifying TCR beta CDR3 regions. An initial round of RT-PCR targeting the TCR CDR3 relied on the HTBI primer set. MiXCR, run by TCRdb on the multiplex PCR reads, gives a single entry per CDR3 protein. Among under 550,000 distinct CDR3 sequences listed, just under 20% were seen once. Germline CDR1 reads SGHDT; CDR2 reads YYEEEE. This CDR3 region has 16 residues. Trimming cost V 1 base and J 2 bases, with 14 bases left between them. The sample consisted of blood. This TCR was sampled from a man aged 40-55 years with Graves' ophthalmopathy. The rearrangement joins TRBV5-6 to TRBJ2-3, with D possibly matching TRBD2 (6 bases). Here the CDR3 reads CASSLRGMRHTDTQYF. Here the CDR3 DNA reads TGTGCCAGCAGCTTGCGGGGGATGAGACACACAGATACGCAGTATTTT.